This T cell receptor beta chain is drawn from a study of control samples from healthy donors and cancer patients. This CDR3 region has 17 residues. The germline CDR1 and CDR2 sequences are MNHEY and SMNVEV (reference sequence). Only in-frame clones appear in the TCRdb table, and some are missing; sequencing was by immunoSEQ multiplex PCR. The sample records 80,000 to 85,000 clones, roughly 84% being singletons. Of note for this clone: The junction and the germline gene differ at one end; a read error may be behind it.

The receptor comes from a woman in her 50s in good health. The V and J genes are TRBV27 and TRBJ2-2, with a possible D match to TRBD2 (5 bases). Specimen: blood. The DNA of the CDR3 is TGTGCCAGCCCAACAACCGGGTTTCGCCAAGAACACCGGGGAGCTGTTTTT. Its translation: CASPTTGFRQEHRGAVF.